This T cell receptor beta chain came from a study of CD8 T cell repertoires and HIV-1 epitope variants (dated by TCRdb to about 2020). For the wider study: T cells were stimulated in separate culture wells with each of twenty-five peptides representing autologous and known Gag and Nef epitope variants. A total of 83 T cell cultures were run, with each culture condition done in triplicate except for one peptide, which was done in duplicate. An aliquot of 1M T cells was saved as an uncultured baseline condition, separate from the roughly 80 T cell cultures. T cells were enriched with the EasySep Human T Cell Enrichment Kit and co-cultured with equal numbers of autologous T cell-negative cells as antigen-presenting cells. Cultures ran for 10 to 11 days in IMDM with gentamicin, with half-media changes on days 3 and 7 adding IL-2, IL-7 and IL-15. Control conditions included a CMV, EBV and flu peptide pool, the Ebola AY9 epitope as negative control, and a no-peptide well. Tested epitopes included three Gag epitope families and Nef HW9 and YT9.

This clone was detected only a few times. No antigen is known for it. Base qualities are not provided; no much larger clone lies one nucleotide away. CDR1 and CDR2 are read off the germline V gene (reference sequence) as MNHNY and SVGAGI. The CDR3 covers 13 residues, taking in both the cysteine and the phenylalanine. Only the CDR3 DNA stays, 39 bases, in frame from base 1. V lost 2 bases and J lost 5 bases, and the count of bases not matched to a germline gene is 3. The EasySep Human CD8+ T Cell Enrichment Kit was used on day 10 to isolate CD8+ T cells from every culture. General study outcomes and caveats: The study identified eight to ten antigen-specific TCR beta clonotypes, roughly 6 of which appeared to be cross-reactive for autologous or known escape epitope variants. Only TCR beta chains were identified by the assay, and proliferation to antigen, not T cell function or cytokine profile, was indicated. The Nef KF9 family was recognized by five clonotypes and the HW9 family by one, and no responses to the TAALDMSHF plasma variant were observed.

Sequencing of TCR beta CDR3 regions was done on the immunoSEQ platform at survey depth. The QIAamp DNA micro kit was used to extract genomic DNA from every cultured and uncultured CD8+ T cell population. For the original study's pipeline: Samples with fewer than 5,000 productive reads were excluded, resulting in the removal of about 6% of the 75 HIV peptide-stimulated cultures. A MANAFEST web app trimmed sequences to CDR3 and removed nonproductive sequences, CDR3s under 5 amino acids, and those not starting C or ending F/W. Clonotypes were classified as antigen-specific only if expansion was observed in at least 2 of 3 replicates versus the no-peptide control at FDR 0.01, only within one epitope family. In addition, a specific clonotype needed a frequency at least fivefold higher than in wells stimulated with peptides from other epitope families. Not all clones reach the TCRdb copy of this immuneACCESS table, which keeps in-frame sequences only. Checked studies attribute under half of the gap to unresolved V genes and leave the rest unexplained. V, J and clone size are taken as reported in that table, and D and trimming were inferred from the DNA itself. The sample yields 3,000 to 4,000 clones; 50% to 70% were counted once. In total, the top ten clones hold under 45% of the sample.

Sequenced sample: cultured CD8+ T cells derived from PBMCs. This sequence uses TRBV6-6 and TRBJ2-7, and 7 bases in between align with TRBD1. The sequence came from a male donor with HIV. The DNA is as follows: TGTGCCAGCAGTTACCAGGGGGTGAACGAGCAGTACTTC. It is translated as CASSYQGVNEQYF.